Below are 27 T cell receptor beta chains sequenced from a single sample in a study of human thymus T cells. The repertoire was sequenced with immunoSEQ multiplex PCR; TCRdb's copy has only in-frame clones and lacks some. Found here are some 57,000 clones, approximately 95% of them singletons; the top ten hold around 5.9%. Sequencing was carried out using blood. The receptors come from a boy younger than two with a congenital heart defect but otherwise immunologically healthy.

For the CDR3, the DNA is TGTGCCAGCAGCTATACTAGCGACTCCTACAATGAGCAGTTCTTC. It yields the protein CASSYTSDSYNEQFF. V usage is TRBV7-2 and J usage is TRBJ2-1; 7 bases are shared with TRBD2. V shed 4 bases, J shed 0 bases, and the junction held 3 bases outside the gene matches. Germline V gives CDR1 SGHTA, CDR2 FQGNSA. The CDR3 has 15 amino acids.

A single count supports this clone. V is TRBV19 and J is TRBJ2-1, with 7 bases lining up with TRBD2. Germline V CDR1 and CDR2: LNHDA, SQIVND (reference sequence). There are 14 residues in the CDR3. V lost 4 bases and J lost 5; bases outside the gene matches: 5. The CDR3 loop is CASSKGREDNEQFF. The CDR3 region has the DNA TGTGCCAGTAGTAAGGGGAGGGAGGACAATGAGCAGTTCTTC.

This clone was counted a single time. V and J are TRBV19 and TRBJ2-7; the match to TRBD1 covers 8 bases. The CDR3 is 15 amino acids. The germline CDR1 and CDR2 sequences are LNHDA and SQIVND (reference sequence). V shed 3 bases and J 0 bases; nucleotides not matched to a gene: 4. CDR3 residues: CASSIWTGFSYEQYF. CDR3 nucleotides: TGTGCCAGTAGTATCTGGACAGGGTTCTCCTACGAGCAGTACTTC.

The gene calls are TRBV5-4 and TRBJ2-7, with D perhaps TRBD1 or TRBD2 (6 bases each). There are 16 residues in the CDR3. Germline CDR1 is SGHNT and CDR2 is YYREEE (reference sequence). With 2 bases removed from V and 2 bases from J, the gap between germline ends came to 17 bases. The CDR3 bases are TGTGCCAGCAGCTTCTCCACAGGGTGGGGGGCCTACGAGCAGTACTTC. Its protein is CASSFSTGWGAYEQYF. The variable domain in full, with the rest retrieved from reference TRBV5-4 and TRBJ2-7, is ETGVTQSPTHLIKTRGQQVTLRCSSQSGHNTVSWYQQALGQGPQFIFQYYREEENGRGNFPPRFSGLQFPNYSSELNVNALELDDSALYLCASSFSTGWGAYEQYFGPGTRLTVT.

Here the CDR3 reads CASSDGQMITDTQYF. The CDR3 region has the DNA TGCGCCAGCAGCGACGGACAGATGATCACAGATACGCAGTATTTT. The chain carries TRBV5-1 and TRBJ2-3, with D maybe TRBD1 (6 bases). With 4 bases removed from V and 2 bases from J, the gap between germline ends came to 14 bases. The CDR3 contains 15 residues. Germline CDR1 SGHRS, CDR2 YFSETQ.

V usage is TRBV6-1 and J usage is TRBJ2-5; the match to TRBD1 covers 8 bases. The CDR3 is 13 residues long. Germline values: CDR1 MNHNS, CDR2 SASEGT. V lost 4 bases and J lost 5; bases outside the gene matches: 3. CDR3 amino acids: CASSGQGLETQYF. CDR3 sequence (DNA): TGTGCCAGCAGTGGACAGGGGTTGGAGACCCAGTACTTC.

V is TRBV21-1 and J is TRBJ2-1; the table's D call TRBD2 went unverified against the DNA. TRBV21-1 is given as a pseudogene. CDR3 size: 14 residues. This chain's CDR3 is CASSHSRVDNEQFF. CDR3 DNA: TGTGCCAGCAGTCATTCTCGGGTCGACAATGAGCAGTTCTTC.

The V gene is TRBV18, the J gene TRBJ2-1; maybe TRBD2 (6 bases). In germline, CDR1 is KGHSH, CDR2 LQKENI. Trimming removed 4 bases from V and 5 bases from J, with 18 bases in between. The CDR3 spans 16 residues. The CDR3: CASSLSAGLIDNEQFF. CDR3 nucleotide sequence: TGTGCCAGCTCACTTTCAGCGGGCCTTATTGACAATGAGCAGTTCTTC.

The J gene is TRBJ2-1, the V gene TRBV5-1; maybe TRBD1 (5 bases). The germline V and J ends were trimmed by 1 base and 6 bases, with 17 bases remaining between them. CDR3 length equals 16 residues. Germline V gene lookup returns CDR1 SGHRS and CDR2 YFSETQ. CDR3 loop: CASSLLPQGLGNEQFF. CDR3 DNA: TGCGCCAGCAGCTTGCTTCCGCAGGGCCTCGGCAATGAGCAGTTCTTC. The variable domain in full, completed from reference TRBV5-1 and TRBJ2-1, reads KAGVTQTPRYLIKTRGQQVTLSCSPISGHRSVSWYQQTPGQGLQFLFEYFSETQRNKGNFPGRFSGRQFSNSRSEMNVSTLELGDSALYLCASSLLPQGLGNEQFFGPGTRLTVL.

The chain couples TRBV19 to TRBJ2-1; TRBD2 aligns across 8 bases. The junction had 5 bases not matched to a gene; V was cut back by 2 bases and J by 2 bases. This CDR3 is built from 16 residues. Germline CDR1 reads LNHDA; CDR2 reads SQIVND (reference sequence). CDR3 sequence: CASSISGGGPYNEQFF. The CDR3 coding sequence is TGTGCCAGTAGTATATCCGGGGGGGGCCCCTACAATGAGCAGTTCTTC.

This clone was counted only a few times. The chain combines TRBV10-3 with TRBJ1-6, with D unresolved. CDR1 and CDR2 (germline): ENHRY, SYGVKD. The CDR3 spans 15 residues. V lost 2 bases and J lost 9, with 14 bases in between. The CDR3: CAISEASQGFSPLHF. The DNA of the CDR3 is TGTGCCATCAGTGAGGCCAGCCAAGGATTTTCACCCCTCCACTTT.

This chain uses TRBV6-5 with TRBJ2-1; tentative D call: TRBD2 (6 bases). Trimming took 2 bases from V and 10 from J, leaving 12 bases between them. CDR1 MNHEY and CDR2 SVGAGI come from the germline V gene. The CDR3 is 13 amino acids. CDR3 in amino acids: CASSYPGLREQFF. Written as DNA, the CDR3 is TGTGCCAGCAGTTACCCGGGACTCCGGGAGCAGTTCTTC.

The rearrangement links TRBV6-5 to TRBJ1-2; tentatively, D is TRBD1 (6 bases). The CDR3 is made up of 14 amino acids. CDR1 MNHEY and CDR2 SVGAGI come from the germline V gene. The V gene lost 8 bases and the J gene lost 0 bases, with 13 bases spanning the gap. Written as DNA, the CDR3 is TGTGCCAGCTTTGGGGGGCAGCCTAACTATGGCTACACCTTC. This codes for CASFGGQPNYGYTF.

The rearrangement links TRBV5-8 to TRBJ1-5; D is unresolved. Trimming pared 5 bases from V and 0 bases from J, leaving 9 bases between. Germline lookup yields CDR1 SGHTS and CDR2 YDEGEE. CDR3 size: 14 residues. The chain's CDR3 is CASSSVYSNQPQHF. CDR3 sequence (DNA): TGTGCCAGCAGTTCCGTTTATAGCAATCAGCCCCAGCATTTT. The variable domain in full, with the rest retrieved from reference TRBV5-8 and TRBJ1-5, is EAGVTQSPTHLIKTRGQQATLRCSPISGHTSVYWYQQALGLGLQFLLWYDEGEERNRGNFPPRFSGRQFPNYSSELNVNALELEDSALYLCASSSVYSNQPQHFGDGTRLSIL.

The chain carries TRBV7-8 and TRBJ2-2; 11 positions agree with TRBD2. With 0 bases clipped from V and 4 bases from J, the junction kept 1 base outside the gene matches. The CDR3 contains 16 residues. Per the germline V gene, CDR1 is SGHVS and CDR2 is FQNEAQ. The CDR3 here is CASSLASGGATGELFF. Here the CDR3 DNA reads TGTGCCAGCAGCTTAGCTAGCGGGGGGGCCACCGGGGAGCTGTTTTTT. Filled out from reference TRBV7-8 and TRBJ2-2, the complete variable domain reads GAGVSQSPRYKVAKRGQDVALRCDPISGHVSLFWYQQALGQGPEFLTYFQNEAQLDKSGLPSDRFFAERPEGSVSTLKIQRTQQEDSAVYLCASSLASGGATGELFFGEGSRLTVL.

The rearrangement links TRBV4-1 to TRBJ2-3; 9 bases align to TRBD1. V shed 0 bases, J shed 4 bases, and the junction held 5 bases outside the gene matches. CDR3 length: 16 residues. Germline values: CDR1 MGHRA, CDR2 YSYEKL. The CDR3 nucleotides read TGCGCCAGCAGCCAAGATCAGAGACAGGGGGCAGATACGCAGTATTTT. It encodes CASSQDQRQGADTQYF.

The chain employs TRBV2 and TRBJ1-5; D remains ambiguous. CDR3 size: 12 residues. The V and J ends lost 1 base and 4 bases respectively, with 2 bases between them. Germline lookup yields CDR1 SNHLY and CDR2 FYNNEI. The CDR3 DNA follows: TGTGCCAGCAGTGAAGGTAATCAGCCCCAGCATTTT. It specifies CASSEGNQPQHF. The complete variable domain, with remaining parts taken from reference TRBV2 and TRBJ1-5, reads EPEVTQTPSHQVTQMGQEVILRCVPISNHLYFYWYRQILGQKVEFLVSFYNNEISEKSEIFDDQFSVERPDGSNFTLKIRSTKLEDSAMYFCASSEGNQPQHFGDGTRLSIL.

J is TRBJ2-7 and V is TRBV5-6; 7 bases align to TRBD1. This CDR3 is built from 18 residues. Unmatched junction bases numbered 13, after V lost 0 bases and J lost 1 base. Germline CDR1 SGHDT, CDR2 YYEEEE. In nucleotides, the CDR3 is TGTGCCAGCAGCTTGGGATCGGGTGGGGACAGCCGTTCCTACGAGCAGTACTTC. It yields the protein CASSLGSGGDSRSYEQYF.

V is TRBV5-6 and J is TRBJ2-1, with 9 bases fitting TRBD1. After removal of 9 bases from V and 3 bases from J, the junction contained 13 bases not matched to a gene. From germline, CDR1 is SGHDT and CDR2 YYEEEE. CDR3 length: 16 amino acids. As DNA, the CDR3 is TGTGCCACCAACTCCAGACAGGGGGGTTTCTACAATGAGCAGTTCTTC. Encoded protein: CATNSRQGGFYNEQFF.

The DNA for the CDR3 is TGTGCCAGCAGCCACGGGGGAGGGTCCTACGAGCAGTACTTC. Translation: CASSHGGGSYEQYF. The chain has TRBV13 and TRBJ2-7; 7 bases map to TRBD2. The CDR3 loop spans 14 amino acids. Germline-derived CDR1 and CDR2 are PRHDT and FYEKMQ (reference sequence). The junction had 5 bases not matched to a gene; V was cut back by 5 bases and J by 1 base.

In its sample, this clone was seen a few times. V is TRBV4-2 and J is TRBJ1-1; 7 nucleotides match TRBD1. V shed 1 base and J 5 bases; nucleotides not matched to a gene: 7. The germline gives CDR1 LGHNA, CDR2 YNFKEQ. The CDR3 covers 15 residues. The CDR3 sequence is CASSQVSGGGTEAFF. The DNA of the CDR3 is TGTGCCAGCAGCCAAGTATCAGGGGGAGGGACTGAAGCTTTCTTT.

The chain uses TRBV14 and TRBJ2-7, with 9 positions matching TRBD1. J gave up 4 bases and V 4 bases, and 5 bases lay outside the gene matches. The CDR3 totals 14 residues. Germline values: CDR1 SGHDN, CDR2 FVKESK. The CDR3 spells CASSRGTGFYEQYF. Written as DNA, the CDR3 is TGTGCCAGCAGCCGCGGGACAGGGTTTTACGAGCAGTACTTC.

The rearrangement links TRBV5-6 to TRBJ2-7, with D possibly being TRBD1 (6 bases). This CDR3 is built from 14 residues. Germline values: CDR1 SGHDT, CDR2 YYEEEE. Between the trimmed V and J ends, which lost 4 bases and 3 bases, there was a span of 14 bases. In nucleotides, the CDR3 is TGTGCCAGCAGCCACACTGGGACATACTACGAGCAGTACTTC. It encodes CASSHTGTYYEQYF.

This chain links TRBV7-8 with TRBJ2-1; D perhaps matches TRBD2 (5 bases). V was pared by 3 bases and J by 6 bases, with 9 bases between. Germline CDR1 SGHVS, CDR2 FQNEAQ. CDR3 length: 13 amino acids. The CDR3 DNA reads as TGTGCCAGCAGCTTTTGGACTCCCAATGAGCAGTTCTTC. Translation gives CASSFWTPNEQFF.

The gene calls are TRBV9 and TRBJ1-2, with D perhaps TRBD1 (6 bases). Germline V gives CDR1 SGDLS, CDR2 YYNGEE. The V gene lost 2 bases and the J gene lost 0 bases, with 11 bases spanning the gap. The CDR3 contains 15 residues. CDR3 region: CASSVRGTANYGYTF. In DNA, the CDR3 is TGTGCCAGCAGCGTCAGGGGAACCGCTAACTATGGCTACACCTTC. Using reference TRBV9 and TRBJ1-2 for the parts outside the CDR3, the full variable domain is DSGVTQTPKHLITATGQRVTLRCSPRSGDLSVYWYQQSLDQGLQFLIQYYNGEERAKGNILERFSAQQFPDLHSELNLSSLELGDSALYFCASSVRGTANYGYTFGSGTRLTVV.

The chain recombines TRBV28 with TRBJ1-2; the match to TRBD1 covers 7 bases. This CDR3 spans 14 amino acids. From germline, CDR1 is MDHEN and CDR2 SYDVKM. The trim removed 3 bases at V and 7 bases at J, leaving 8 bases unmatched. CDR3: CASSLADRAGGYTF. The CDR3 DNA reads TGTGCCAGCAGTTTGGCCGACAGGGCTGGTGGCTACACCTTC.

The rearrangement joins TRBV5-4 to TRBJ2-7, with TRBD2 identical over 8 bases. CDR1 is SGHNT and CDR2 is YYREEE in the germline V gene (reference sequence). Trimming cost V 4 bases and J 0 bases; bases outside gene matches: 3. This CDR3 has 14 amino acids. The CDR3 DNA is TGTGCCAGCAGCCCGGGGGGGCCCTCCTACGAGCAGTACTTC. It is translated as CASSPGGPSYEQYF.